A single sample is the source of the 23 T cell receptor beta chains below, sequenced in a study of control samples from healthy donors and cancer patients. Sequencing was performed with immunoSEQ multiplex PCR; in TCRdb, only in-frame clones are kept and a portion is missing. The top ten hold around 5% of the sample, which has approximately 170,000 clones, about 86% seen once. The sequenced sample consisted of blood. Source of these receptors: a woman in her 30s in good health.

V usage is TRBV9 and J usage is TRBJ2-2, with 9 bases matching TRBD1. CDR1 and CDR2 from the germline V gene are SGDLS and YYNGEE. CDR3 size: 16 residues. J was trimmed by 6 bases and V by 3 bases; bases with no gene match: 9. CDR3 sequence: CASSETPGTGSGELFF. The CDR3 region has the DNA TGTGCCAGCAGCGAAACCCCCGGGACAGGGTCCGGGGAGCTGTTTTTT.

The chain carries TRBV10-3 and TRBJ2-1, with TRBD1 as a possible D gene (7 bases). Germline values: CDR1 ENHRY, CDR2 SYGVKD. V was trimmed by 0 bases and J by 3 bases, leaving 9 bases between them. This CDR3 is built from 15 residues. The chain's CDR3 is CAISESRGDYNEQFF. CDR3 nucleotide sequence: TGTGCCATCAGTGAGTCCAGGGGGGACTACAATGAGCAGTTCTTC.

This rearrangement joins TRBV5-4 to TRBJ1-1; perhaps TRBD1 as D (5 bases). Trimming took off 2 bases at V and 4 bases at J, with 15 bases between the two ends. Per germline, CDR1 SGHNT and CDR2 YYREEE (reference sequence). The CDR3 is made up of 15 amino acids. CDR3 DNA: TGTGCCAGCAGCTTTCCGGGTGGGGCCAGCACTGAAGCTTTCTTT. Translated: CASSFPGGASTEAFF.

This clone was counted a single time. The chain recombines TRBV19 with TRBJ1-3; D gene unclear. The CDR3 spans 13 residues. The V and J ends lost 8 bases and 0 bases respectively, with 8 bases between them. Germline V lookup: CDR1 LNHDA, CDR2 SQIVND (reference sequence). The CDR3 spells CASWSSSGNTIYF. Here the CDR3 DNA reads TGTGCCAGTTGGTCGAGCTCTGGAAACACCATATATTTT.

J is TRBJ1-3 and V is TRBV12-3 or TRBV12-4; D is ambiguous. Deletions cut 7 bases from V and 4 bases from J, with 11 bases between. This CDR3 is 13 amino acids long. CDR3 sequence (DNA): TGTGCCAGCACCCTAGTTCTGGGAAACACCATATATTTT. Translation gives CASTLVLGNTIYF.

This clone is a singleton in its sample. V and J are TRBV24-1 and TRBJ2-1; D remains unclear. CDR1 KGHDR and CDR2 SFDVKD come from the germline V gene. This CDR3 spans 15 amino acids. Deletions cut 3 bases from V and 3 bases from J, with 11 bases between. CDR3 DNA: TGTGCCACCAGTGATCCGCGCGGCGTCTACAATGAGCAGTTCTTC. It specifies CATSDPRGVYNEQFF.

The chain recombines TRBV2 with TRBJ1-6, with unresolved D. There are 13 residues in the CDR3. Trimming took 8 bases from V and 7 from J, leaving 12 bases between them. Germline lookup yields CDR1 SNHLY and CDR2 FYNNEI. CDR3 protein: CASARGRNSPLHF. The CDR3 coding sequence is TGTGCCAGCGCACGCGGGCGGAATTCACCCCTCCACTTT.

The V and J genes are TRBV2 and TRBJ2-1; possibly TRBD2 for D (6 bases). With 7 bases removed from V and 9 bases from J, the gap between germline ends came to 19 bases. The germline gives CDR1 SNHLY, CDR2 FYNNEI. The CDR3 length is 14 residues. The CDR3: CASTPPGTGVEQFF. The CDR3 bases are TGTGCCAGCACTCCCCCCGGGACGGGGGTTGAGCAGTTCTTC.

This chain joins TRBV19 and TRBJ1-1, with 7 positions matching TRBD1. The V and J ends lost 7 bases and 6 bases, in that order; junction bases with no gene match: 11. Germline V gene lookup returns CDR1 LNHDA and CDR2 SQIVND (reference sequence). This CDR3 spans 14 amino acids. The CDR3 here is CASKRKTGTAEAFF. The CDR3 DNA reads TGTGCCAGTAAGAGGAAGACAGGGACCGCTGAAGCTTTCTTT. Combining the CDR3 with reference TRBV19 and TRBJ1-1 gives the whole variable domain DGGITQSPKYLFRKEGQNVTLSCEQNLNHDAMYWYRQDPGQGLRLIYYSQIVNDFQKGDIAEGYSVSREKKESFPLTVTSAQKNPTAFYLCASKRKTGTAEAFFGQGTRLTVV.

The V gene is TRBV11-3, the J gene TRBJ2-1, with D perhaps matching TRBD1 (6 bases). V lost 5 bases, J lost 2 bases, and 13 bases lay in between. The length of the CDR3 is 15 residues. CDR1 is SGHNT, CDR2 YENEEA, per germline. The CDR3 is CASSRNRVPYNEQFF. Written as DNA, the CDR3 is TGTGCCAGCAGCCGAAACAGGGTCCCCTACAATGAGCAGTTCTTC.

V usage is TRBV5-1 and J usage is TRBJ1-2; 7 positions match TRBD1. Germline trimming cut 3 bases from V and 4 bases from J; bases unmatched to any gene: 6. This CDR3 comprises 14 residues. CDR1 and CDR2 (germline): SGHRS, YFSETQ. CDR3 nucleotide sequence: TGCGCCAGCAGCTCCTCCGGGACAGTCTATGGCTACACCTTC. This translates into CASSSSGTVYGYTF.

This clone was found once. This chain connects TRBV5-5 to TRBJ1-1; D not resolved. Germline V lookup: CDR1 SGHKS, CDR2 YYEKEE (reference sequence). Trimming took off 9 bases at V and 2 bases at J, with 8 bases between the two ends. This CDR3 has 11 residues. Here the CDR3 reads CATFSNTEAFF. As DNA, the CDR3 is TGTGCCACCTTCAGCAACACTGAAGCTTTCTTT.

The chain combines TRBV23-1 with TRBJ1-2; tentative D call: TRBD1 (5 bases). TRBV23-1 is marked as an open reading frame, function uncertain. The length of the CDR3 is 15 residues. V was clipped by 0 bases and J by 5 bases, with 13 bases between them. The CDR3 coding sequence is TGCGCCAGCAGTCAATCAGGGACCAGGGATTATGGCTACACCTTC. It codes for CASSQSGTRDYGYTF.

CDR3 in amino acids: CASSVGPGAATEAFF. The DNA for the CDR3 is TGTGCCAGCAGCGTAGGTCCCGGGGCCGCCACTGAAGCTTTCTTT. This chain joins TRBV9 and TRBJ1-1; tentatively, D is TRBD1 (5 bases). The length of the CDR3 is 15 residues. CDR1 and CDR2 from the germline V gene are SGDLS and YYNGEE. V lost 0 bases and J 4 bases, leaving 13 bases between the germline ends.

This chain uses TRBV10-3 with TRBJ2-3, with D tentatively TRBD2 (5 bases). CDR1 is ENHRY, CDR2 SYGVKD, per germline. V dropped 9 bases and J dropped 8 bases, with 9 bases sitting between them. The CDR3 is 10 residues long. This CDR3 reads CAMGEGTQYF. CDR3 coding DNA: TGTGCCATGGGCGAGGGTACGCAGTATTTT.

The rearrangement uses TRBV2 and TRBJ1-3; 7 bases are a match to TRBD1. Germline V CDR1 and CDR2: SNHLY, FYNNEI. The length of the CDR3 is 15 residues. J was trimmed by 0 bases and V by 5 bases; bases with no gene match: 4. The CDR3 DNA reads as TGTGCCAGCAGTAAACGGGACAGCTCTGGAAACACCATATATTTT. This encodes CASSKRDSSGNTIYF.

V is TRBV6-5 and J is TRBJ2-7; TRBD2 is a possible D gene (6 bases). V lost 1 base and J lost 3, with 16 bases in between. Germline assignment: CDR1 MNHEY and CDR2 SVGAGI. The CDR3 is made up of 16 amino acids. CDR3 nucleotide sequence: TGTGCCAGCAGTTACTATTCGACTAGGAGGGGCTACGAGCAGTACTTC. This encodes CASSYYSTRRGYEQYF.

The genes are TRBV5-4 and TRBJ1-4; D unresolved. The CDR3 length is 14 residues. V was trimmed by 4 bases and J by 1 base, leaving 8 bases between them. In germline, CDR1 is SGHNT, CDR2 YYREEE (reference sequence). CDR3 loop: CASSPGGTNEKLFF. The CDR3 DNA follows: TGTGCCAGCAGCCCTGGCGGAACTAATGAAAAACTGTTTTTT.

The sample holds one count of this clone. The chain employs TRBV19 and TRBJ2-7, with D possibly TRBD1 on 6 matching bases. The CDR3 is 15 residues long. Per germline, CDR1 LNHDA and CDR2 SQIVND (reference sequence). The V end lost 3 bases, the J end lost 1 base, and 13 bases lay between the germline ends. This chain's CDR3 is CASSIRWTESYEQYF. For the CDR3, the DNA is TGTGCCAGTAGTATTCGGTGGACAGAATCCTACGAGCAGTACTTC.

V usage is TRBV7-8 and J usage is TRBJ1-1; the D is unclear. CDR3 length equals 15 residues. CDR1 is SGHVS and CDR2 is FQNEAQ in the germline V gene. Between the trimmed V and J ends, which lost 4 bases and 1 base, there was a span of 13 bases. The CDR3 protein is CASSSRESPNTEAFF. In DNA, the CDR3 is TGTGCCAGCAGCTCCCGCGAGAGCCCGAACACTGAAGCTTTCTTT. The complete variable domain, with remaining parts taken from reference TRBV7-8 and TRBJ1-1, reads GAGVSQSPRYKVAKRGQDVALRCDPISGHVSLFWYQQALGQGPEFLTYFQNEAQLDKSGLPSDRFFAERPEGSVSTLKIQRTQQEDSAVYLCASSSRESPNTEAFFGQGTRLTVV.

The CDR3 reads CASSPSSAALVDTQYF. In nucleotides, the CDR3 is TGTGCCAGCTCACCAAGTTCCGCGGCCCTCGTGGATACGCAGTATTTT. J is TRBJ2-3 and V is TRBV18; unclear D gene. The germline V gene encodes CDR1 KGHSH and CDR2 LQKENI. CDR3 length: 16 amino acids. V shed 2 bases and J shed 6 bases, with 18 bases lying between them.

The V and J genes are TRBV5-1 and TRBJ2-3; D unclear. The CDR3 is 12 amino acids. Germline lookup yields CDR1 SGHRS and CDR2 YFSETQ. Trimming pared 8 bases from V and 1 base from J, leaving 8 bases between. The chain's CDR3 is CASCRGTDTQYF. The CDR3 DNA reads as TGCGCCAGTTGCCGGGGCACAGATACGCAGTATTTT.

The chain recombines TRBV9 with TRBJ1-2; no clear D gene. The length of the CDR3 is 16 residues. Germline V lookup: CDR1 SGDLS, CDR2 YYNGEE. V was trimmed by 3 bases and J by 4 bases, leaving 19 bases between them. The CDR3 nucleotides are TGTGCCAGCAGCGATTCGTCGGCCCCACCTTCCTATGGCTACACCTTC. It specifies CASSDSSAPPSYGYTF. Full variable domain (missing parts from reference TRBV9 and TRBJ1-2): DSGVTQTPKHLITATGQRVTLRCSPRSGDLSVYWYQQSLDQGLQFLIQYYNGEERAKGNILERFSAQQFPDLHSELNLSSLELGDSALYFCASSDSSAPPSYGYTFGSGTRLTVV.